This TCR beta chain was observed in a study of blood T cells in healthy people across ages. Every donor gave roughly 9.2 milliliters of peripheral blood. Per germline, CDR1 MDHEN and CDR2 SYDVKM. The CDR3 spans 15 residues. V was clipped by 8 bases and J by 1 base, with 15 bases between them. Sample-barcoded 5' priming and a J-beta primer mix drove a second PCR of 7 to 11 cycles. MiXCR, applied by TCRdb to the 5' RACE reads, yields one record per CDR3 protein. The sample shows some 900,000 distinct CDR3 sequences, roughly 50% of them seen only once. This receptor was taken from a man aged 25-40 years in good health. The chain joins TRBV28 to TRBJ1-5; D is possibly TRBD1 (6 bases). The sample consisted of blood. The CDR3 DNA sequence: TGTGCCAGCTTCAGGCAGGGGACGAGCAATCAGCCCCAGCATTTT. Amino acid sequence: CASFRQGTSNQPQHF. The entire variable domain, with the rest obtained from reference TRBV28 and TRBJ1-5, is as follows: DVKVTQSSRYLVKRTGEKVFLECVQDMDHENMFWYRQDPGLGLRLIYFSYDVKMKEKGDIPEGYSVSREKKERFSLILESASTNQTSMYLCASFRQGTSNQPQHFGDGTRLSIL.